The T cell receptor beta chain under discussion was sequenced for a study of T cell clonotyping in hematopoietic cell transplantation. Produced via immunoSEQ multiplex PCR; TCRdb's table is partial and in-frame only. The sample holds 75,000 to 95,000 clones, roughly 95% seen once. This CDR3 has 15 amino acids. Trimming took 0 bases from V and 7 from J, leaving 14 bases between them. Germline V lookup: CDR1 SGHRS, CDR2 YFSETQ. The time point was: recipient sample about 28 days before transplant, after cytoreduction. The sequences come from peripheral blood mononuclear cells, collected before stem cell transplant. This receptor was obtained from a woman in her 50s with acute myeloid leukemia. Some clones in this sample may be carry-over from other donors' samples. V and J are TRBV5-1 and TRBJ2-1, with D perhaps matching TRBD1 (7 bases). CDR3 coding DNA: TGCGCCAGCAGCTTGGTTCGGACAGGAGGGAATGAGCAGTTCTTC. Encoded protein: CASSLVRTGGNEQFF.